A few counts support the clone carrying this T cell receptor (beta chain). Its antigen is still unknown. A sort by CD45RO/CCR7/CD25/CD127/CD95/CD27 yielded CD4+ naive, central memory, regulatory and stem cell-like memory cells. As every portion of the isolated RNA was reverse transcribed, the sequencing read expressed TCRB transcripts. Using immunoSEQ multiplex PCR, the repertoire was profiled, and TCRdb retains in-frame clones only, with some absent. Altogether around 500,000 clones are present, about an eighth being singletons, with the ten largest covering over 0.04%. These data originate in a study of beta chain features in type 1 diabetes. Study overall: Examination spanned 100 million to 120 million sorted cells from all samples. Study observations and caveats: VDJ junctions from patients with type 1 diabetes contained fewer insertions and more deletions.

The sequenced sample was naive CD4+ T cells from blood. The TCR sequence derives from a woman aged 18-29 years in good health.

The CDR3 here is CASSGPGIDTQYF. CDR3 bases: TGTGCCAGCAGTGGGCCAGGCATAGATACGCAGTATTTT. The rearrangement links TRBV6-1 to TRBJ2-3; D unresolved. CDR1 and CDR2 from the germline V gene are MNHNS and SASEGT. The V end was cut by 4 bases, the J end by 5 bases, with 10 bases between. The CDR3 has 13 residues.